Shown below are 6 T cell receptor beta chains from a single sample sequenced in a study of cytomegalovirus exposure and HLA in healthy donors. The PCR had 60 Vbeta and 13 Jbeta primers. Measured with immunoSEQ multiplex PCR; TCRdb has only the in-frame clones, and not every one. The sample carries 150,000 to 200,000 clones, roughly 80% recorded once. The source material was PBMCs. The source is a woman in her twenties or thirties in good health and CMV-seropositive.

For the CDR3, the DNA is TGTGCCAGCAGCTTATCGGCAGGCCGAAACTATGGCTACACCTTC. Encoded protein: CASSLSAGRNYGYTF. This rearrangement joins TRBV7-9 to TRBJ1-2; D is unresolved. Germline-derived CDR1 and CDR2 are SEHNR and FQNEAQ (reference sequence). CDR3 size: 15 residues. Deletions cut 2 bases from V and 2 bases from J, with 12 bases between.

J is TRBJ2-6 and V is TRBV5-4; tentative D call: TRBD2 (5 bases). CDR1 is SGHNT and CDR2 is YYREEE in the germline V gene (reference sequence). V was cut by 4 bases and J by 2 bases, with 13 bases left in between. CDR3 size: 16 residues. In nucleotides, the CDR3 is TGTGCCAGCAGCCCGGACCTAGCAACTGGGGCCAACGTCCTGACTTTC. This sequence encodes CASSPDLATGANVLTF.

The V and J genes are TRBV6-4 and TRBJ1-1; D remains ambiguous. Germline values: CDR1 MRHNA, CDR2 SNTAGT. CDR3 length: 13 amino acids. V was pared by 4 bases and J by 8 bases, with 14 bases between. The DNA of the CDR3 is TGTGCCAGCAGTGTTGATGTCGGTCGCGAAGCTTTCTTT. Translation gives CASSVDVGREAFF.

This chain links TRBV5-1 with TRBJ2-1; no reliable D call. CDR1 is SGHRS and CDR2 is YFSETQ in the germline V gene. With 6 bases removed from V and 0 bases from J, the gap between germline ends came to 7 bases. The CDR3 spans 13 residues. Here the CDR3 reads CASTASSYNEQFF. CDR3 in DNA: TGCGCCAGCACAGCGAGCTCCTACAATGAGCAGTTCTTC.

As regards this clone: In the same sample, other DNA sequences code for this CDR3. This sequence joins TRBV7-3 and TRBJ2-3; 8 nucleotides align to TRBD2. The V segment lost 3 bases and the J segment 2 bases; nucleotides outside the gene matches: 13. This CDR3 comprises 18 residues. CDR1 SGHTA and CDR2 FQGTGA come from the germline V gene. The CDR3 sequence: CASSFPRGGGPYTDTQYF. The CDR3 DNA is TGTGCCAGCAGCTTCCCCCGTGGCGGGGGGCCCTACACAGATACGCAGTATTTT.

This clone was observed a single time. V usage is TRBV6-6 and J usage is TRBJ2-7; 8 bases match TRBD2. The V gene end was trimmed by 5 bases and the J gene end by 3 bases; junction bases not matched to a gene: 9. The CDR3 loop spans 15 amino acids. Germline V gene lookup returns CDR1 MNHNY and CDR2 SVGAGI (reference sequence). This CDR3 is CASSPRGREDYEQYF. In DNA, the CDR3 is TGTGCCAGCAGTCCCCGAGGGCGGGAGGACTACGAGCAGTACTTC.